The T cell receptor beta chain under discussion was sequenced for a study of naive CD8 T cells in extremely preterm neonates. The germline V gene encodes CDR1 LNHDA and CDR2 SQIVND (reference sequence). This CDR3 comprises 14 residues. With 6 bases clipped from V and 2 bases from J, the junction kept 4 bases outside the gene matches. Cord blood came from elective full-term cesareans at 37-41 weeks without labor or membrane rupture. Clones were sequenced by immunoSEQ multiplex PCR, and TCRdb holds only the in-frame ones, with some missing. The data contain 7,400 or so clones, 95% to 98% of them seen just once; the ten biggest clones take up roughly 0.35%.

This TCR came from a newborn in good health. The chain links TRBV19 to TRBJ1-5; 7 nucleotides align to TRBD1. The source material was naive CD8+ T cells from cord blood. CDR3 DNA sequence: TGTGCCAGTAGCGATACAGGGGGCAATCAGCCCCAGCATTTT. Its protein is CASSDTGGNQPQHF.